These 13 T cell receptor beta chains share one sample of origin, sequenced in a study of blood T cell repertoires in COVID-19. Method: immunoSEQ multiplex PCR; TCRdb's copy keeps in-frame clones and lacks some. The sample yields 250,000 to 300,000 clones, about 90% seen once. Sequences were obtained from PBMCs or T cells enriched from blood (not recorded which). These TCRs come from a woman aged 50 to 60 who had been exposed to COVID-19.

The rearrangement uses TRBV27 and TRBJ1-1; D possibly corresponds to TRBD1 (5 bases). This CDR3 comprises 16 residues. V lost 1 base to trimming and J lost 1 base, with 13 bases between them. Germline CDR1 and CDR2: MNHEY and SMNVEV (reference sequence). Here the CDR3 reads CASSLLGALANTEAFF. The CDR3 bases are TGTGCCAGCAGTTTATTAGGGGCTCTTGCGAACACTGAAGCTTTCTTT.

J is TRBJ2-7 and V is TRBV23-1; possible D gene TRBD1, 6 bases. TRBV23-1 qualifies as an ORF whose function is uncertain. The germline V and J ends were trimmed by 7 bases and 2 bases, with 21 bases remaining between them. The CDR3 is 16 amino acids. This CDR3 is CASTRRTGHPPYEQYF. The DNA of the CDR3 is TGCGCCAGCACCAGGAGAACGGGACATCCCCCCTACGAGCAGTACTTC.

CDR3 coding DNA: TGCGCCAGCAGCCAACCCGGACAGACTGTTAACTATGGCTACACCTTC. Protein sequence: CASSQPGQTVNYGYTF. J is TRBJ1-2 and V is TRBV4-1; D is possibly TRBD1 (6 bases). Germline values: CDR1 MGHRA, CDR2 YSYEKL. V was trimmed by 2 bases and J by 1 base, leaving 14 bases between them. CDR3 length: 16 residues.

CDR3 sequence: CASRARSLPNTGELFF. For the CDR3, the DNA is TGTGCCAGCAGAGCCAGGTCCCTCCCGAACACCGGGGAGCTGTTTTTT. This chain connects TRBV2 to TRBJ2-2; D is unclear. Between the trimmed V and J ends, which lost 6 bases and 0 bases, there was a span of 14 bases. CDR1 and CDR2 (germline): SNHLY, FYNNEI. This CDR3 region has 16 residues.

This clone was seen just once. The chain uses TRBV19 and TRBJ1-5; 9 bases agree with TRBD1. The germline V gene has CDR1 LNHDA and CDR2 SQIVND (reference sequence). This CDR3 comprises 14 residues. After removal of 8 bases from V and 1 base from J, the junction contained 3 bases not matched to a gene. CDR3 sequence: CASEQGASNQPQHF. The CDR3 DNA is TGTGCCAGTGAACAGGGGGCCAGCAATCAGCCCCAGCATTTT. Complete variable domain (other parts from reference TRBV19 and TRBJ1-5): DGGITQSPKYLFRKEGQNVTLSCEQNLNHDAMYWYRQDPGQGLRLIYYSQIVNDFQKGDIAEGYSVSREKKESFPLTVTSAQKNPTAFYLCASEQGASNQPQHFGDGTRLSIL.

The V gene is TRBV12-5, the J gene TRBJ2-7; D ambiguous. Trimming pared 11 bases from V and 3 bases from J, leaving 17 bases between. The germline V gene encodes CDR1 LGHNT and CDR2 FRNRAP. There are 13 residues in the CDR3. The CDR3 DNA follows: TGTGCTTTGGTGGTTTGGCAGGACTACGAGCAGTACTTC. This gives the protein CALVVWQDYEQYF.

The chain uses TRBV10-3 and TRBJ1-4; 11 positions match TRBD1. This CDR3 has 14 residues. Trimming at V came to 6 bases and at J to 5 bases, leaving 2 bases not matched to a gene. In germline, CDR1 is ENHRY, CDR2 SYGVKD. Here the CDR3 reads CAISGTGGNEKLFF. CDR3 nucleotides: TGTGCCATCAGCGGGACAGGGGGAAATGAAAAACTGTTTTTT.

V is TRBV18 and J is TRBJ1-4, with 7 bases matching TRBD1. The junction had 6 bases not matched to a gene; V was cut back by 3 bases and J by 2 bases. The CDR3 covers 16 residues. The germline gives CDR1 KGHSH, CDR2 LQKENI. In DNA, the CDR3 is TGTGCCAGCTCACCGGTAACGACAGGGACTAATGAAAAACTGTTTTTT. The encoded protein is CASSPVTTGTNEKLFF.

This chain uses TRBV27 with TRBJ1-2; no clear D. Trimming pared 0 bases from V and 4 bases from J, leaving 9 bases between. CDR3 length: 14 amino acids. Germline loops: CDR1 MNHEY, CDR2 SMNVEV (reference sequence). The CDR3 bases are TGTGCCAGCAGTTTATCGGGCAGCACCTATGGCTACACCTTC. Amino acid sequence: CASSLSGSTYGYTF.

The chain carries TRBV7-9 and TRBJ1-3; D unclear. V lost 1 base to trimming and J lost 5 bases, with 3 bases between them. The germline V gene has CDR1 SEHNR and CDR2 FQNEAQ (reference sequence). The CDR3 has 12 residues. The CDR3: CASSLGRNTIYF. In DNA form, the CDR3 reads TGTGCCAGCAGCTTAGGGCGAAACACCATATATTTT.

The V gene is TRBV29-1, the J gene TRBJ2-7, with 7 positions matching TRBD1. Germline-derived CDR1 and CDR2 are SQVTM and ANQGSEA. V gave up 7 bases and J gave up 2 bases; unmatched junction bases: 8. The CDR3 extends over 13 amino acids. The CDR3, as DNA: TGCAGCGCAGGACAGGCCGCCACCTACGAGCAGTACTTC. Translation gives CSAGQAATYEQYF.

The chain has TRBV3-1 (or the pseudogene TRBV3-2) and TRBJ1-3, with TRBD1 identical over 7 bases. The germline gives CDR1 LGHDT, CDR2 YNNKEL (reference sequence). V was pared by 5 bases and J by 3 bases, with 7 bases of the junction left unmatched. The CDR3 spans 15 residues. The CDR3 region is CASSTQTGSGNTIYF. The CDR3 nucleotides read TGTGCCAGCAGCACCCAGACAGGGAGTGGAAACACCATATATTTT.

The gene calls are TRBV2 and TRBJ1-4; D is perhaps TRBD1 (6 bases). CDR1 SNHLY and CDR2 FYNNEI come from the germline V gene. Trimming took 6 bases from V and 0 from J, leaving 8 bases between them. CDR3 length: 14 amino acids. CDR3 DNA: TGTGCCAGCAGAGACAGGTCAACTAATGAAAAACTGTTTTTT. As protein: CASRDRSTNEKLFF.